This T cell receptor (beta chain) was retrieved from a study of shared clonotypes between healthy human individuals. For this clone: Other DNA sequences of this sample code for an identical CDR3.

The table came from immunoSEQ multiplex PCR; TCRdb's copy has only in-frame clones and leaves some out. The data show over 1.5 million clones, 95% to 99% seen once. Splitting the CD4+ cells yielded a CD45RA+ naive subset and a CD45RA-negative memory subset. Trimming took 2 bases from V and 0 from J, leaving 5 bases between them. CDR1 is SGHRS and CDR2 is YFSETQ in the germline V gene. The CDR3 has 13 residues. Sequenced: naive CD4+ T cells sorted from blood. Subset noted: CD45RA+ positively selected. This chain connects TRBV5-1 to TRBJ1-1; D is ambiguous. This TCR was sampled from a young man in good health. The CDR3 DNA reads TGCGCCAGCAGCTTAAGCCTGAACACTGAAGCTTTCTTT. Amino acid sequence: CASSLSLNTEAFF.